The clone carrying this T cell receptor beta chain was seen more than once but under ten times. The repertoire was sequenced with immunoSEQ multiplex PCR; TCRdb's copy has only in-frame clones and lacks some. Of 100,000 to 120,000 clones in the sample, 88% were seen once. The data are from a study of T cell responses to AZD1222 COVID-19 vaccine. V was trimmed by 0 bases and J by 8 bases, leaving 16 bases between them. The CDR3 covers 15 residues. Germline lookup yields CDR1 MGHRA and CDR2 YSYEKL. The TCR was taken from an adult in good health. The chain has TRBV4-1 and TRBJ1-2, with D tentatively TRBD1 (5 bases). The sample consisted of peripheral blood, taken on day 0 of AZD1222 vaccination. CDR3 sequence reads: CASSQDGGGIEGYTF. CDR3 bases: TGCGCCAGCAGCCAAGATGGCGGGGGAATAGAAGGCTACACCTTC.